The 29 T cell receptor beta chains listed next were all sequenced from one sample in a study of T cell responses to AZD1222 COVID-19 vaccine. The assay was immunoSEQ multiplex PCR, and TCRdb's table has in-frame clones only and misses some. The sample has some 150,000 clones, 90% to 95% seen once. The sample here was peripheral blood, taken on day 0 of AZD1222 vaccination. These receptors were taken from an adult in good health.

The chain links TRBV4-2 to TRBJ2-1; 10 bases agree with TRBD2. Germline values: CDR1 LGHNA, CDR2 YNFKEQ. J lost 6 bases, V lost 0 bases, and 8 bases had no gene match. CDR3 size: 17 residues. The DNA of the CDR3 is TGTGCCAGCAGCCAAGATGGGGAAGCGGGGGGGTTCAATGAGCAGTTCTTC. Protein sequence: CASSQDGEAGGFNEQFF.

The genes are TRBV5-1 and TRBJ1-1; 8 nucleotides match TRBD1. In germline, CDR1 is SGHRS, CDR2 YFSETQ. The J segment lost 5 bases and the V segment lost 3 bases, leaving 9 bases of the junction unmatched. The CDR3 sequence is 15 residues long. The CDR3 here is CASSSTGTGGTEAFF. CDR3 DNA: TGCGCCAGCAGCTCAACCGGGACAGGAGGGACTGAAGCTTTCTTT.

V gene TRBV7-9 combines with J gene TRBJ2-1; D possibly corresponds to TRBD2 (6 bases). Germline CDR1 is SEHNR and CDR2 is FQNEAQ (reference sequence). CDR3 length equals 14 residues. Between the trimmed V and J ends, which lost 8 bases and 6 bases, there was a span of 17 bases. The CDR3, as DNA: TGTGCCAGCGGTCATGGCGGGGTGCCCAATGAGCAGTTCTTC. Protein: CASGHGGVPNEQFF.

V is TRBV20-1 and J is TRBJ1-2; no firm D call. Germline V gives CDR1 DFQATT, CDR2 SNEGSKA (reference sequence). The CDR3 extends over 11 amino acids. Trimming removed 7 bases from V and 3 bases from J, with 9 bases in between. CDR3 region: CSVQLDYGYTF. CDR3 DNA sequence: TGCAGTGTTCAGCTTGACTATGGCTACACCTTC.

The V and J genes are TRBV7-2 and TRBJ2-5; 11 bases are a match to TRBD2. The CDR3 covers 15 residues. CDR1 and CDR2 from the germline V gene are SGHTA and FQGNSA. Trimming at V came to 5 bases and at J to 7 bases, leaving 9 bases not matched to a gene. The CDR3 nucleotides are TGTGCCAGCAGCAGAGTAGCGGGGGGGCCAGGGACCCAGTACTTC. Its protein product is CASSRVAGGPGTQYF.

This chain links TRBV9 with TRBJ1-4; 7 bases are a match to TRBD1. The J segment lost 8 bases and the V segment lost 3 bases, leaving 7 bases of the junction unmatched. The CDR3 spans 14 residues. Germline CDR1 is SGDLS and CDR2 is YYNGEE. CDR3 in amino acids: CASSEGQKPEKLFF. The CDR3 coding sequence is TGTGCCAGCAGCGAGGGACAGAAGCCCGAAAAACTGTTTTTT.

The rearrangement joins TRBV15 to TRBJ1-1; D uncertain. The CDR3 has 13 residues. V was cut by 0 bases and J by 9 bases, with 11 bases left in between. In germline, CDR1 is LNHNV, CDR2 YYDKDF (reference sequence). The CDR3 region is CATSRDLHPQAFF. The CDR3 coding sequence is TGTGCCACCAGCAGAGATCTCCACCCCCAAGCTTTCTTT.

This clone was counted a few times. The rearrangement uses TRBV3-1 (or the pseudogene TRBV3-2) and TRBJ2-3; TRBD2 agrees at 8 bases. CDR1 is LGHDT, CDR2 YNNKEL, per germline (reference sequence). This CDR3 has 15 amino acids. V lost 3 bases and J lost 2; bases outside the gene matches: 4. The CDR3 DNA sequence: TGTGCCAGCAGCCAGACTAGCGAAGTCACAGATACGCAGTATTTT. Protein: CASSQTSEVTDTQYF.

This chain connects TRBV6-5 to TRBJ1-1; possibly TRBD1 for D (5 bases). V gave up 8 bases and J gave up 4 bases, with 14 bases separating them. The CDR3 covers 13 residues. Germline V gene lookup returns CDR1 MNHEY and CDR2 SVGAGI. The CDR3 here is CASGAWGSTEAFF. DNA for the CDR3: TGTGCCAGCGGGGCGTGGGGGAGCACTGAAGCTTTCTTT.

This chain uses TRBV5-1 with TRBJ2-7, with D perhaps TRBD1 (5 bases). This CDR3 has 12 amino acids. Germline-derived CDR1 and CDR2 are SGHRS and YFSETQ. V lost 4 bases, J lost 3 bases, and 8 bases lay in between. The CDR3 loop reads CASSQDSYEQYF. CDR3 coding DNA: TGCGCCAGCAGCCAAGACAGCTACGAGCAGTACTTC.

In nucleotides, the CDR3 is TGTGCCAGCAGCTCTGATAGGGAGAGGACCCAGCATTTT. Translated: CASSSDRERTQHF. The V gene is TRBV4-2, the J gene TRBJ1-5; no clear D gene. The CDR3 loop spans 13 amino acids. Trimming stripped 5 bases from V and 11 bases from J, with 16 bases between. CDR1 LGHNA and CDR2 YNFKEQ come from the germline V gene.

The chain joins TRBV4-2 to TRBJ2-7; 9 nucleotides line up with TRBD2. The V gene's germline CDR1 is LGHNA and CDR2 YNFKEQ. The CDR3 extends over 15 amino acids. Trimming took 0 bases from V and 2 from J; bases not matched to a gene: 2. Here the CDR3 reads CASSQEIAGAYEQYF. In DNA form, the CDR3 reads TGTGCCAGCAGCCAAGAAATAGCGGGGGCCTACGAGCAGTACTTC.

V usage is TRBV6-2 or TRBV6-3 and J usage is TRBJ1-2; the D is unclear. CDR3 length: 17 residues. The V and J ends lost 1 base and 0 bases respectively, with 15 bases between them. Germline CDR1 reads MNHEY; CDR2 reads SVGEGT. The CDR3 nucleotides are TGTGCCAGCAGTTACTATCCCGGGCGGACTCCTAACTATGGCTACACCTTC. Its protein is CASSYYPGRTPNYGYTF.

There are a few counts of this clone. The V gene is TRBV27, the J gene TRBJ1-3, with 7 positions matching TRBD1. The CDR3 has 14 amino acids. V lost 6 bases and J lost 0; bases outside the gene matches: 2. Germline V gene sequence: CDR1 MNHEY, CDR2 SMNVEV (reference sequence). The CDR3, as DNA: TGTGCCAGCAGGGAGGGGGCCTCTGGAAACACCATATATTTT. Residues: CASREGASGNTIYF.

The chain links TRBV11-3 to TRBJ2-5, with 14 positions matching TRBD2. The junction had 4 bases not matched to a gene; V was cut back by 5 bases and J by 5 bases. This CDR3 spans 15 amino acids. Germline V gene lookup returns CDR1 SGHNT and CDR2 YENEEA. The CDR3 here is CASSPGLAGAETQYF. The CDR3 coding sequence is TGTGCCAGCAGCCCGGGACTAGCGGGAGCGGAGACCCAGTACTTC. The variable domain in full, completed from reference TRBV11-3 and TRBJ2-5, reads EAGVVQSPRYKIIEKKQPVAFWCNPISGHNTLYWYLQNLGQGPELLIRYENEEAVDDSQLPKDRFSAERLKGVDSTLKIQPAELGDSAVYLCASSPGLAGAETQYFGPGTRLLVL.

This rearrangement joins TRBV6-5 to TRBJ1-5; no definite D call. The V end lost 4 bases, the J end lost 1 base, and 5 bases lay between the germline ends. The CDR3 totals 13 residues. Germline V CDR1 and CDR2: MNHEY, SVGAGI. The CDR3 bases are TGTGCCAGCAGTTTAAACAGCAATCAGCCCCAGCATTTT. It yields the protein CASSLNSNQPQHF.

The rearrangement joins TRBV7-3 to TRBJ2-1, with a tentative D call TRBD1 (6 bases). Germline V gene data show CDR1 as SGHTA and CDR2 as FQGTGA. Deletions cut 1 base from V and 2 bases from J, with 15 bases between. The CDR3 length is 17 residues. For the CDR3, the DNA is TGTGCCAGCAGCTTAAATGGCGGACAGTTCACCTACAATGAGCAGTTCTTC. Its translation is CASSLNGGQFTYNEQFF.

The chain combines TRBV14 with TRBJ2-2, with D unclear. This CDR3 has 13 residues. Trimming pared 0 bases from V and 5 bases from J, leaving 4 bases between. Germline V CDR1 and CDR2: SGHDN, FVKESK. CDR3 in DNA: TGTGCCAGCAGCCAAGACTGGACCGGGGAGCTGTTTTTT. Protein product: CASSQDWTGELFF.

V and J are TRBV7-2 and TRBJ2-7, with D possibly being TRBD2 (6 bases). This CDR3 has 14 amino acids. Germline V gene data show CDR1 as SGHTA and CDR2 as FQGNSA. V shed 1 base and J shed 6 bases, with 13 bases lying between them. The DNA for the CDR3 is TGTGCCAGCAGCTTAGTTCCGGGAGCAGGCGAGCAGTACTTC. This encodes CASSLVPGAGEQYF.

This rearrangement joins TRBV20-1 to TRBJ2-7; unclear D gene. Germline CDR1 and CDR2: DFQATT and SNEGSKA (reference sequence). V dropped 0 bases and J dropped 4 bases, with 4 bases sitting between them. The CDR3 covers 11 residues. The CDR3 sequence: CSAREDYEQYF. CDR3 sequence (DNA): TGCAGTGCTAGAGAGGATTACGAGCAGTACTTC.

This rearrangement joins TRBV18 to TRBJ2-7; D remains ambiguous. V gave up 2 bases and J gave up 3 bases, with 8 bases separating them. This CDR3 region has 13 residues. Germline loops: CDR1 KGHSH, CDR2 LQKENI. CDR3 loop: CASSPGSHYEQYF. Written as DNA, the CDR3 is TGTGCCAGCTCACCAGGTTCCCACTACGAGCAGTACTTC.

A remark on this clone: The DNA is omitted, as the CDR3 cannot be located on it reliably, and the CDR3 follows TCRdb's listing. This chain joins TRBV27 and TRBJ2-2; the table's TRBD2 call for D was not verified on the DNA. Germline CDR1 and CDR2: MNHEY and SMNVEV (reference sequence). The CDR3 length equals 14 residues, ends included. The CDR3 loop reads CASSSSAVTGELFF.

The genes are TRBV7-9 and TRBJ2-7; TRBD1 is a possible D gene (5 bases). Trimming removed 6 bases from V and 1 base from J, with 7 bases in between. The germline CDR1 and CDR2 sequences are SEHNR and FQNEAQ (reference sequence). The CDR3 consists of 12 residues. The CDR3 reads CASSTGSYEQYF. CDR3 bases: TGTGCCAGCAGTACAGGATCCTACGAGCAGTACTTC.

The chain joins TRBV24-1 to TRBJ1-2, with unresolved D. Germline loops: CDR1 KGHDR, CDR2 SFDVKD. V dropped 0 bases and J dropped 6 bases, with 19 bases sitting between them. The CDR3 is 17 residues long. CDR3 loop: CATSDLPATRTRDGYTF. For the CDR3, the DNA is TGTGCCACCAGTGATTTGCCCGCTACCCGAACTAGGGATGGCTACACCTTC.

This clone was seen a few times. Within the sample, other DNA sequences also encode this same CDR3. The genes are TRBV24-1 and TRBJ2-1; 7 bases line up with TRBD1. The junction had 4 bases not matched to a gene; V was cut back by 3 bases and J by 6 bases. The germline CDR1 and CDR2 sequences are KGHDR and SFDVKD. The CDR3 covers 14 residues. The CDR3 bases are TGTGCCACCAGTGATCCAACAGGGGTCAATGAGCAGTTCTTC. Its protein is CATSDPTGVNEQFF.

The chain couples TRBV29-1 to TRBJ1-1, with a weak D call TRBD1 (6 bases). V was pared by 7 bases and J by 1 base, with 16 bases between. This CDR3 has 14 amino acids. Germline lookup yields CDR1 SQVTM and CDR2 ANQGSEA. CDR3 sequence (DNA): TGCAGCGCATGGGCGGGGGGGCGGAACACTGAAGCTTTCTTT. Protein product: CSAWAGGRNTEAFF.

The rearrangement uses TRBV27 and TRBJ1-5; TRBD1 might be the D (5 bases). V dropped 2 bases and J dropped 7 bases, with 15 bases sitting between them. Germline V gene data show CDR1 as MNHEY and CDR2 as SMNVEV (reference sequence). This CDR3 contains 15 residues. The CDR3 region is CASSLGAGWEQPQHF. CDR3 DNA sequence: TGTGCCAGCAGTTTAGGGGCAGGGTGGGAACAGCCCCAGCATTTT.

The chain joins TRBV7-2 to TRBJ1-2, with 7 positions matching TRBD1. CDR1 and CDR2 from the germline V gene are SGHTA and FQGNSA. With 5 bases clipped from V and 6 bases from J, the junction kept 6 bases outside the gene matches. The CDR3 consists of 13 residues. The CDR3 region has the DNA TGTGCCAGCAGCACGAGACAGGGTCATGGCTACACCTTC. Amino acids: CASSTRQGHGYTF.

The V and J genes are TRBV7-9 and TRBJ2-1; the match to TRBD2 covers 10 bases. CDR3 size: 15 residues. Germline values: CDR1 SEHNR, CDR2 FQNEAQ (reference sequence). After removal of 3 bases from V and 5 bases from J, the junction contained 4 bases not matched to a gene. The chain's CDR3 is CASSFSGGRDNEQFF. The CDR3 region has the DNA TGTGCCAGCAGCTTTAGCGGGGGGCGCGACAATGAGCAGTTCTTC.